The 32 T cell receptor beta chains below were found in one sample sequenced in a study of T cells in localized non-small cell lung cancer (dated by TCRdb to the early 2020s). The library was built by means of the immunoSEQ multiplex PCR assay. TCRdb retrieved this table from immuneACCESS and kept in-frame rearrangements only. Not all clones are present; in checked studies, unresolved V genes account for under half, and no reason is known for the remainder. This sample holds some 30,000 clones; about 89% were observed only once. The ten largest clones capture approximately 6% of the sample. Sequencing was performed on PBMCs, taken before any cancer treatment. Receptors were obtained from a man aged 40 to 70 with stage II lung adenocarcinoma.

The chain employs TRBV30 and TRBJ2-1; D not certain. CDR1 is GTSNPN, CDR2 SVGIG, per germline (reference sequence). The CDR3 is 11 amino acids. V was shortened by 1 base and J by 7 bases, with 5 bases between the two germline ends. As DNA, the CDR3 is TGTGCCTGGAGTGGTAATAATGAGCAGTTCTTC. Protein product: CAWSGNNEQFF.

The sample holds one count of this clone. The J gene is TRBJ2-7, the V gene TRBV6-1; 7 nucleotides line up with TRBD2. The CDR3 consists of 15 residues. The germline gives CDR1 MNHNS, CDR2 SASEGT. V lost 2 bases to trimming and J lost 5 bases; unmatched junction nucleotides: 9. CDR3 coding DNA: TGTGCCAGCAGTGAATTTTATCGCGGGAGCGACGAGCAGTACTTC. This translates into CASSEFYRGSDEQYF.

This chain links TRBV28 with TRBJ2-2; possible D gene TRBD2, 5 bases. This CDR3 region has 15 residues. With 5 bases removed from V and 2 bases from J, the gap between germline ends came to 12 bases. In germline, CDR1 is MDHEN, CDR2 SYDVKM. The CDR3 DNA follows: TGTGCCAGCAGTGAGTCCAGCGGCAACACCGGGGAGCTGTTTTTT. Translated, it gives CASSESSGNTGELFF.

V gene TRBV6-5 combines with J gene TRBJ2-5; D is undetermined. The germline gives CDR1 MNHEY, CDR2 SVGAGI. The CDR3 contains 13 residues. V dropped 4 bases and J dropped 3 bases, with 9 bases sitting between them. CDR3 nucleotide sequence: TGTGCCAGCAGTTCCCAGCGAGAAGAGACCCAGTACTTC. This sequence encodes CASSSQREETQYF.

V and J are TRBV5-4 and TRBJ2-5; D gene ambiguous. CDR1 and CDR2 (germline): SGHNT, YYREEE (reference sequence). Trimming cost V 0 bases and J 11 bases, with 14 bases left between them. The CDR3 length is 13 residues. CDR3 protein: CASSLDGSAGQYF. CDR3 nucleotide sequence: TGTGCCAGCAGCTTGGATGGATCCGCCGGGCAGTACTTC.

This chain connects TRBV28 to TRBJ2-7, with TRBD2 matching over 7 bases. The CDR3 covers 14 residues. Germline CDR1 is MDHEN and CDR2 is SYDVKM. The trim removed 8 bases at V and 0 bases at J, leaving 7 bases unmatched. CDR3 coding DNA: TGTGCCAGCCGCCCAGGGAGGGGCTCCTACGAGCAGTACTTC. This translates into CASRPGRGSYEQYF.

The V gene is TRBV28, the J gene TRBJ2-7, with a weak D call TRBD2 (7 bases). V gave up 1 base and J gave up 6 bases, with 16 bases separating them. This CDR3 is 15 amino acids long. The germline CDR1 and CDR2 sequences are MDHEN and SYDVKM. CDR3 coding DNA: TGTGCCAGCAGTTTATTGGCGGGGGCGGCCAGCGAGCAGTACTTC. It is translated as CASSLLAGAASEQYF.

CDR3 sequence (DNA): TGTGCCAGCAGTCCGGGACTAGCGGCCCGGGAGCAGTTCTTC. Encoded protein: CASSPGLAAREQFF. The chain has TRBV6-4 and TRBJ2-1, with 11 nucleotides matching TRBD2. Germline CDR1 is MRHNA and CDR2 is SNTAGT. V shed 5 bases, J shed 10 bases, and the junction held 7 bases outside the gene matches. This CDR3 region has 14 residues.

The rearrangement joins TRBV15 to TRBJ2-7; the D gene is possibly TRBD1 (6 bases). In germline, CDR1 is LNHNV, CDR2 YYDKDF (reference sequence). The CDR3 contains 14 residues. The V and J ends lost 3 bases and 5 bases respectively, with 14 bases between them. The CDR3 protein is CATSRKSQGNEQYF. As DNA, the CDR3 is TGTGCCACCAGCAGGAAATCACAGGGTAACGAGCAGTACTTC.

The genes are TRBV28 and TRBJ1-1; D perhaps matches TRBD1 (5 bases). The ends were cut back, 6 bases at V and 3 bases at J, with 11 bases in the middle. The CDR3 is 13 residues long. Germline-derived CDR1 and CDR2 are MDHEN and SYDVKM. The CDR3 here is CASSGASYTEAFF. The CDR3 DNA is TGTGCCAGCAGCGGGGCGTCCTACACTGAAGCTTTCTTT.

The genes are TRBV4-3 and TRBJ2-3, with D perhaps matching TRBD1 (5 bases). With 1 base removed from V and 6 bases from J, the gap between germline ends came to 11 bases. Germline V lookup: CDR1 LGHNA, CDR2 YSLEER. The CDR3 extends over 14 amino acids. CDR3 loop: CASSQGQTADTQYF. CDR3 nucleotide sequence: TGCGCCAGCAGCCAAGGACAGACCGCGGATACGCAGTATTTT.

J is TRBJ1-5 and V is TRBV29-1; TRBD1 is a possible D gene (6 bases). CDR1 is SQVTM, CDR2 ANQGSEA, per germline. Trimming removed 6 bases at V and 3 bases at J, with 12 bases between. The length of the CDR3 is 13 residues. CDR3: CSVRDNYNQPQHF. CDR3 nucleotides: TGCAGCGTCCGGGACAACTACAATCAGCCCCAGCATTTT.

This chain links TRBV28 with TRBJ1-5, with TRBD1 as a possible D gene (5 bases). In germline, CDR1 is MDHEN, CDR2 SYDVKM. The CDR3 is 15 amino acids. V lost 1 base and J lost 3, with 10 bases in between. Here the CDR3 DNA reads TGTGCCAGCAGTTTATTCGGGGGGTTCAATCAGCCCCAGCATTTT. It yields the protein CASSLFGGFNQPQHF. The whole variable domain, remainder taken from reference TRBV28 and TRBJ1-5, is DVKVTQSSRYLVKRTGEKVFLECVQDMDHENMFWYRQDPGLGLRLIYFSYDVKMKEKGDIPEGYSVSREKKERFSLILESASTNQTSMYLCASSLFGGFNQPQHFGDGTRLSIL.

The chain employs TRBV7-7 and TRBJ2-1; D is perhaps TRBD1 (7 bases). Germline V gene sequence: CDR1 SSHAT, CDR2 FNYEAQ (reference sequence). This CDR3 comprises 14 residues. Trimming stripped 5 bases from V and 5 bases from J, with 13 bases between. The CDR3 coding sequence is TGTGCCAGCAGCCGCGGGACAGCGAACAATGAGCAGTTCTTC. This translates into CASSRGTANNEQFF.

The chain combines TRBV9 with TRBJ2-3; D is ambiguous. V lost 0 bases, J lost 2 bases, and 7 bases lay in between. CDR1 is SGDLS and CDR2 is YYNGEE in the germline V gene. The CDR3 runs 14 residues. The CDR3 is CASSVADPTDTQYF. CDR3 bases: TGTGCCAGCAGCGTAGCGGATCCCACAGATACGCAGTATTTT. Together with reference TRBV9 and TRBJ2-3, the CDR3 gives the full variable domain: DSGVTQTPKHLITATGQRVTLRCSPRSGDLSVYWYQQSLDQGLQFLIQYYNGEERAKGNILERFSAQQFPDLHSELNLSSLELGDSALYFCASSVADPTDTQYFGPGTRLTVL.

This chain links TRBV27 with TRBJ2-1, with 8 positions matching TRBD1. Germline loops: CDR1 MNHEY, CDR2 SMNVEV (reference sequence). The CDR3 is 16 residues long. V shed 5 bases and J 7 bases; nucleotides not matched to a gene: 13. The CDR3 region has the DNA TGTGCCAGCAGTCCCTGGCCCCAGGGGGCGAGGAATGAGCAGTTCTTC. It is translated as CASSPWPQGARNEQFF.

The gene calls are TRBV28 and TRBJ1-3; no clear D. This CDR3 comprises 14 residues. The V gene's germline CDR1 is MDHEN and CDR2 SYDVKM. The V and J ends lost 8 bases and 0 bases respectively, with 11 bases between them. The CDR3: CASRRGSSGNTIYF. The CDR3 nucleotides read TGTGCCAGCCGCCGTGGCAGCTCTGGAAACACCATATATTTT.

V usage is TRBV10-3 and J usage is TRBJ2-1; 8 nucleotides line up with TRBD2. CDR1 is ENHRY and CDR2 is SYGVKD in the germline V gene. There are 14 residues in the CDR3. Trimming at V came to 6 bases and at J to 8 bases, leaving 9 bases not matched to a gene. The CDR3 region is CAISPPGGEYEQFF. The CDR3 bases are TGTGCCATCAGCCCCCCGGGAGGGGAGTATGAGCAGTTCTTC.

J is TRBJ2-3 and V is TRBV29-1; D gene unclear. Between the trimmed V and J ends, which lost 4 bases and 5 bases, there was a span of 7 bases. The CDR3 spans 11 residues. The V gene's germline CDR1 is SQVTM and CDR2 ANQGSEA. The chain's CDR3 is CSVANGDTQYF. For the CDR3, the DNA is TGCAGCGTTGCGAATGGAGATACGCAGTATTTT.

The chain couples TRBV4-3 to TRBJ2-3, with D unresolved. Germline V lookup: CDR1 LGHNA, CDR2 YSLEER. V was trimmed by 0 bases and J by 2 bases, leaving 9 bases between them. CDR3 size: 15 residues. In DNA form, the CDR3 reads TGCGCCAGCAGCCAAGATGCCTCAACCACAGATACGCAGTATTTT. Protein: CASSQDASTTDTQYF.

The chain combines TRBV28 with TRBJ2-1; 7 positions agree with TRBD1. The CDR3 consists of 13 residues. The V segment lost 8 bases and the J segment 0 bases; nucleotides outside the gene matches: 1. CDR1 MDHEN and CDR2 SYDVKM come from the germline V gene. CDR3 sequence: CASDRASYNEQFF. The CDR3 coding sequence is TGTGCCAGCGACAGGGCCTCCTACAATGAGCAGTTCTTC.

This clone has just one count. Its ends do not fully match the called genes, so a read error is possible. The J gene is TRBJ2-6, the V gene TRBV28; D could derive from TRBD1 or TRBD2 (6 bases each). This CDR3 comprises 12 residues. Germline values: CDR1 MDHEN, CDR2 SYDVKM. The CDR3 nucleotides are TGTGCCAGCAGAGAGGGGGGCAACGTCCTGACTTTC. Protein product: CASREGGNVLTF.

This clone was detected only once. V is TRBV10-2 and J is TRBJ2-3, with D maybe TRBD1 (6 bases). Germline V gene lookup returns CDR1 WSHSY and CDR2 SAAADI. V lost 8 bases to trimming and J lost 0 bases, with 18 bases between them. The CDR3 consists of 16 residues. As DNA, the CDR3 is TGCGCCAGCCGGAACAGTTGGACAGTAAGCACAGATACGCAGTATTTT. This sequence encodes CASRNSWTVSTDTQYF.

V gene TRBV5-6 combines with J gene TRBJ2-2; weak D call: TRBD1 (6 bases). Trimming removed 0 bases at V and 7 bases at J, with 19 bases between. The CDR3 consists of 17 residues. Germline V gene lookup returns CDR1 SGHDT and CDR2 YYEEEE. CDR3 residues: CASSLGSTGPRGGELFF. DNA for the CDR3: TGTGCCAGCAGCTTGGGGTCGACAGGACCGAGGGGCGGGGAGCTGTTTTTT.

To note about this clone: The germline gene is not matched at one end of the junction; a read error may be the cause. The chain combines TRBV28 with TRBJ2-1, with 8 bases lining up with TRBD1. The germline gives CDR1 MDHEN, CDR2 SYDVKM. The CDR3 totals 12 residues. CDR3 protein: CACRGPYNEQFF. The CDR3 nucleotides are TGTGCCTGCAGGGGGCCCTACAATGAGCAGTTCTTC. The variable domain in full, with the rest retrieved from reference TRBV28 and TRBJ2-1, is DVKVTQSSRYLVKRTGEKVFLECVQDMDHENMFWYRQDPGLGLRLIYFSYDVKMKEKGDIPEGYSVSREKKERFSLILESASTNQTSMYLCACRGPYNEQFFGPGTRLTVL.

This rearrangement joins TRBV5-6 to TRBJ2-7; TRBD2 might be the D (5 bases). Between the trimmed V and J ends, which lost 1 base and 2 bases, there was a span of 16 bases. CDR3 length: 16 residues. Germline V gives CDR1 SGHDT, CDR2 YYEEEE. The CDR3 is CASSLYYGVGTYEQYF. CDR3 bases: TGTGCCAGCAGCTTGTACTACGGGGTCGGGACCTACGAGCAGTACTTC.

In its sample, this clone was seen once. The chain couples TRBV19 to TRBJ1-2; the match to TRBD1 covers 8 bases. The CDR3 consists of 14 residues. Looked up from germline, CDR1 is LNHDA and CDR2 is SQIVND (reference sequence). V lost 6 bases and J lost 4; bases outside the gene matches: 7. Here the CDR3 reads CASSGGQVFYGYTF. The CDR3, as DNA: TGTGCCAGTAGCGGGGGACAGGTATTCTATGGCTACACCTTC.

A single count supports this clone. The chain is built from TRBV14 and TRBJ2-1; 9 bases map to TRBD2. Trimming removed 6 bases from V and 0 bases from J; junction bases left unmatched: 6. Germline V gene sequence: CDR1 SGHDN, CDR2 FVKESK. The CDR3 contains 16 residues. CDR3 coding DNA: TGTGCCAGCAGGGCTCTAGCGGGACCCTCCTACAATGAGCAGTTCTTC. Its translation is CASRALAGPSYNEQFF.

This chain uses TRBV5-6 with TRBJ2-5; D is perhaps TRBD1 (5 bases). CDR3 length: 15 amino acids. Trimming took 3 bases from V and 1 from J, leaving 13 bases between them. Germline V CDR1 and CDR2: SGHDT, YYEEEE. The CDR3 spells CASSSPLGAQETQYF. DNA for the CDR3: TGTGCCAGCAGCTCACCCCTAGGGGCCCAAGAGACCCAGTACTTC.

The V gene is TRBV5-1, the J gene TRBJ2-1; D is possibly TRBD2 (6 bases). With 0 bases removed from V and 7 bases from J, the gap between germline ends came to 14 bases. The CDR3 runs to 15 residues. Germline CDR1 reads SGHRS; CDR2 reads YFSETQ. The CDR3 reads CASSLVGARGNEQFF. The CDR3 nucleotides are TGCGCCAGCAGCTTGGTGGGAGCCCGGGGGAATGAGCAGTTCTTC.

V and J are TRBV6-6 and TRBJ1-1, with TRBD1 identical over 12 bases. This CDR3 contains 15 residues. V dropped 8 bases and J dropped 1; count of bases not matched to a gene: 5. Germline CDR1 MNHNY, CDR2 SVGAGI (reference sequence). DNA of the CDR3: TGTGCCAGCCGGGACAGGGGGCTACAGAACACTGAAGCTTTCTTT. Translating gives CASRDRGLQNTEAFF.

V is TRBV13 and J is TRBJ1-4; D not resolved. This CDR3 is built from 14 residues. Germline lookup yields CDR1 PRHDT and CDR2 FYEKMQ (reference sequence). Trimming took 3 bases from V and 7 from J, leaving 12 bases between them. The CDR3 region has the DNA TGTGCCAGCAGCTTCGGCACCCCTGGTGAAAAACTGTTTTTT. This sequence encodes CASSFGTPGEKLFF.